The following is a T cell receptor (beta chain) sequence with its context. This entry is derived from a study of neurological immune-mediated disorders. Per germline, CDR1 SEHNR and CDR2 FQNEAQ (reference sequence). The V segment lost 5 bases and the J segment 2 bases; nucleotides outside the gene matches: 15. The CDR3 has 18 amino acids. Noted time point: longitudinal time-point 2. 5'RACE employing 10-nucleotide random UMIs yielded the cDNA. MiXCR was run by TCRdb on the 5' RACE reads, yielding one entry per CDR3 protein. The table shows tens of thousands of distinct CDR3 sequences, with 4.5% to 7.5% occurring only once.

The chain has TRBV7-9 and TRBJ2-7, with 10 bases that match TRBD1. The sample was PBMCs. The sequence was collected from a woman aged 60-75 years with multiple sclerosis. The CDR3 here is CASSGTDRGTPLPYEQYF. In nucleotides, the CDR3 is TGTGCCAGCAGCGGAACGGACAGGGGGACGCCTCTTCCCTACGAGCAGTACTTC.